Below are 22 T cell receptor beta chains sequenced from a single sample in a study of blood T cell repertoires in COVID-19. TCRdb's copy holds only in-frame clones and misses some; the assay was immunoSEQ multiplex PCR. Of approximately 130,000 clones listed, 70% to 80% were seen once; the top ten hold 25%. The source material was peripheral blood. The source is a human donor in a cohort sampled during active COVID-19.

The chain has TRBV2 and TRBJ1-5; TRBD1 matches at 11 bases. The junction had 4 bases not matched to a gene; V was cut back by 8 bases and J by 7 bases. CDR1 is SNHLY and CDR2 is FYNNEI in the germline V gene. CDR3 length: 13 amino acids. In nucleotides, the CDR3 is TGTGCCAGCCGGGGACAGGGGGACCAGCCCCAGCATTTT. Translating it yields CASRGQGDQPQHF.

The chain recombines TRBV27 with TRBJ2-7; no clear D gene. This CDR3 has 15 residues. Per germline, CDR1 MNHEY and CDR2 SMNVEV (reference sequence). Trimming stripped 10 bases from V and 3 bases from J, with 22 bases between. CDR3 DNA sequence: TGTGCCACCAGAAGGTGGGCAGGTGAAAACTACGAGCAGTACTTC. It encodes CATRRWAGENYEQYF.

Note on this clone: Other DNA sequences in the sample encode the same CDR3. This sequence joins TRBV3-1 (or the pseudogene TRBV3-2) and TRBJ1-6, with 10 bases matching TRBD1. V lost 4 bases, J lost 7 bases, and 4 bases stayed unmatched. The CDR3 runs 15 residues. Germline CDR1 reads LGHDT; CDR2 reads YNNKEL (reference sequence). DNA of the CDR3: TGTGCCAGCAGCCGAGGGGGACAGGGGAATTCACCCCTCCACTTT. It codes for CASSRGGQGNSPLHF.

In DNA form, the CDR3 reads TGTGCCAGCAGCTTGGCTGCGGGCAGAAATGAAAAACTGTTTTTT. It encodes CASSLAAGRNEKLFF. V and J are TRBV5-5 and TRBJ1-4; D not certain. Germline V gives CDR1 SGHKS, CDR2 YYEKEE (reference sequence). V gave up 0 bases and J gave up 5 bases, with 11 bases separating them. This CDR3 has 15 amino acids.

The genes are TRBV6-2 or TRBV6-3 and TRBJ1-6; TRBD1 matches at 9 bases. V was pared by 6 bases and J by 7 bases, with 16 bases of the junction left unmatched. The germline gives CDR1 MNHEY, CDR2 SVGEGT. The CDR3 runs 18 residues. This CDR3 is CASSPLGQGLTRNSPLHF. CDR3 in DNA: TGTGCCAGCAGCCCCCTCGGACAGGGGCTAACCCGGAATTCACCCCTCCACTTT.

The CDR3 nucleotides are TGTGCCAGCTCACCCTCGTTGGACAGGTACAATGAGCAGTTCTTC. Its protein product is CASSPSLDRYNEQFF. The chain combines TRBV18 with TRBJ2-1; 7 bases align to TRBD1. Germline values: CDR1 KGHSH, CDR2 LQKENI. The J segment lost 4 bases and the V segment lost 3 bases, leaving 6 bases of the junction unmatched. The CDR3 covers 15 residues.

The chain has TRBV6-1 and TRBJ1-1; 9 nucleotides line up with TRBD1. The CDR3 length is 15 residues. CDR1 MNHNS and CDR2 SASEGT come from the germline V gene. The ends lost 2 bases at V and 5 bases at J; junction bases unmatched: 6. CDR3 bases: TGTGCCAGCAGTGAACCGGACAGGGGTGGAACTGAAGCTTTCTTT. Protein: CASSEPDRGGTEAFF.

The chain carries TRBV29-1 and TRBJ1-3; the D gene is possibly TRBD1 (5 bases). The CDR3 length is 11 residues. Per germline, CDR1 SQVTM and CDR2 ANQGSEA. This chain's CDR3 is CGGYFGNTIYF. The CDR3 DNA reads TGCGGGGGGTACTTTGGAAACACCATATATTTT.

The chain recombines TRBV29-1 with TRBJ1-1; 7 bases agree with TRBD1. The germline V gene has CDR1 SQVTM and CDR2 ANQGSEA. The CDR3 has 12 residues. Unmatched junction bases numbered 2, after V lost 6 bases and J lost 1 base. The CDR3: CSVRQGNTEAFF. The CDR3 region has the DNA TGCAGCGTAAGACAGGGGAACACTGAAGCTTTCTTT.

V usage is TRBV7-9 and J usage is TRBJ1-1; D is uncertain. Trimming pared 5 bases from V and 0 bases from J, leaving 16 bases between. CDR3 length: 16 residues. CDR1 is SEHNR, CDR2 FQNEAQ, per germline (reference sequence). CDR3 sequence: CASSPYRADLNTEAFF. CDR3 sequence (DNA): TGTGCCAGCAGCCCCTACAGAGCCGACCTGAACACTGAAGCTTTCTTT.

V and J are TRBV6-5 and TRBJ1-6; 8 bases map to TRBD1. The CDR3 is 13 amino acids. Germline assignment: CDR1 MNHEY and CDR2 SVGAGI. V lost 7 bases to trimming and J lost 6 bases; unmatched junction nucleotides: 2. CDR3 in amino acids: CASKDRVNSPLHF. For the CDR3, the DNA is TGTGCCAGCAAGGACAGGGTTAATTCACCCCTCCACTTT.

This clone was found once. DNA of the CDR3: TGCGCCAGCAGCCTCAAAAAAACAAGCGGCGGGGGGGCGATAGGGCAGTATTTT. Translation: CASSLKKTSGGGAIGQYF. This chain connects TRBV4-1 to TRBJ2-3; 9 bases agree with TRBD2. Germline lookup yields CDR1 MGHRA and CDR2 YSYEKL. The CDR3 is made up of 18 amino acids. V gave up 4 bases and J gave up 11 bases; unmatched junction bases: 22.

The V gene is TRBV12-3 or TRBV12-4, the J gene TRBJ1-1; D remains ambiguous. Trimming removed 6 bases at V and 7 bases at J, with 9 bases between. CDR3 length: 11 residues. Written as DNA, the CDR3 is TGTGCCAGCAGCCTGGCTCTTGAAGCTTTCTTT. Translation gives CASSLALEAFF.

The CDR3 loop is CASSSTGGVGYTF. The CDR3 DNA is TGTGCCAGCAGTTCGACAGGGGGCGTTGGCTACACCTTC. V and J are TRBV6-6 and TRBJ1-2; 10 nucleotides align to TRBD1. The V segment lost 4 bases and the J segment 7 bases; nucleotides outside the gene matches: 3. Germline loops: CDR1 MNHNY, CDR2 SVGAGI (reference sequence). This CDR3 spans 13 amino acids.

This clone appeared a few times. The chain is built from TRBV27 and TRBJ2-3; TRBD1 aligns across 8 bases. The CDR3 covers 17 residues. With V trimmed by 4 bases and J by 6 bases, 15 bases remained unmatched. The V gene's germline CDR1 is MNHEY and CDR2 SMNVEV (reference sequence). CDR3 nucleotides: TGTGCCAGCAGTTCCTCTCTTGGACAGGGACCACAGGATACGCAGTATTTT. Translation gives CASSSSLGQGPQDTQYF.

V is TRBV21-1 and J is TRBJ2-3; the table's D call TRBD2 went unverified against the DNA. TRBV21-1 is shown as a pseudogene. CDR3 size: 15 residues. CDR3 bases: TGTGCCAGCAGCGACGGGGAGTCTGGCACAGATACGCAGTATTTT. Amino acids: CASSDGESGTDTQYF.

The V call is TRBV4-2, the J call TRBJ2-7; TRBD2 matches 13 bases. The length of the CDR3 is 15 residues. CDR1 is LGHNA and CDR2 is YNFKEQ in the germline V gene. J gave up 2 bases and V 4 bases, and 2 bases lay outside the gene matches. Here the CDR3 DNA reads TGTGCCAGCAGCCCGGGACTAGCGGGAACCTACGAGCAGTACTTC. Its translation: CASSPGLAGTYEQYF.

The chain links TRBV7-9 to TRBJ1-2; D is ambiguous. CDR1 SEHNR and CDR2 FQNEAQ come from the germline V gene (reference sequence). The CDR3 is 15 amino acids. V dropped 2 bases and J dropped 4 bases, with 14 bases sitting between them. The chain's CDR3 is CASSLSNYLGYGYTF. As DNA, the CDR3 is TGTGCCAGCAGCTTATCGAATTACCTCGGCTATGGCTACACCTTC.

This chain joins TRBV7-2 and TRBJ1-2; 7 bases line up with TRBD1. Germline CDR1 and CDR2: SGHTA and FQGNSA. V shed 5 bases and J 2 bases; nucleotides not matched to a gene: 8. CDR3 size: 15 residues. The CDR3 loop reads CASSTNRGSNYGYTF. The CDR3, as DNA: TGTGCCAGCAGCACCAACAGGGGCTCCAACTATGGCTACACCTTC. Full variable domain (remainder filled in from reference TRBV7-2 and TRBJ1-2): GAGVSQSPSNKVTEKGKDVELRCDPISGHTALYWYRQSLGQGLEFLIYFQGNSAPDKSGLPSDRFSAERTGGSVSTLTIQRTQQEDSAVYLCASSTNRGSNYGYTFGSGTRLTVV.

The chain uses TRBV13 and TRBJ2-5, with 8 bases aligning to TRBD2. With 1 base clipped from V and 5 bases from J, the junction kept 3 bases outside the gene matches. CDR3 length: 14 residues. Germline V gene lookup returns CDR1 PRHDT and CDR2 FYEKMQ (reference sequence). The chain's CDR3 is CASSLAGGPETQYF. For the CDR3, the DNA is TGTGCCAGCAGCTTAGCGGGAGGGCCGGAGACCCAGTACTTC.

Written as DNA, the CDR3 is TGTGCCAGCAGTTCGGACAGGGATTTGGAGCCCCAGCATTTT. Translated: CASSSDRDLEPQHF. The chain uses TRBV6-7 and TRBJ1-5; 8 bases agree with TRBD1. TRBV6-7 is reported as an ORF; its role is uncertain. This CDR3 contains 14 residues. With V trimmed by 4 bases and J by 8 bases, 7 bases remained unmatched.

The genes are TRBV19 and TRBJ1-3, with D unresolved. V dropped 5 bases and J dropped 0 bases, with 8 bases sitting between them. The V gene's germline CDR1 is LNHDA and CDR2 SQIVND (reference sequence). The CDR3 covers 14 residues. CDR3 DNA sequence: TGTGCCAGTAGTTCGACAAGCTCTGGAAACACCATATATTTT. It specifies CASSSTSSGNTIYF.